The text below deals with one T cell receptor beta chain. The record originates from a study of shared clonotypes between healthy human individuals. Clones were sequenced by immunoSEQ multiplex PCR, and TCRdb holds only the in-frame ones, with some missing. The top ten clones hold around 0.13% of a sample with some 2,400,000 clones, approximately 94% of them seen once. V lost 5 bases and J lost 7; bases outside the gene matches: 13. Germline-derived CDR1 and CDR2 are MDHEN and SYDVKM. The CDR3 covers 16 residues. The receptor was derived from a man aged 18 to 35 in good health. The chain carries TRBV28 and TRBJ2-3; 9 bases line up with TRBD2. Specimen: naive CD4+ T cells sorted from blood. Subset specified: CD45RA+ positively selected. The CDR3 spells CASSPQFLAGRNTQYF. The CDR3 coding sequence is TGTGCCAGCAGTCCCCAATTCCTAGCGGGGCGAAATACGCAGTATTTT.